This T cell receptor beta chain was documented in a study of blood T cells in healthy people across ages. A second PCR, run for about 7 to 12 cycles, used a sample-barcoded 5' primer plus a J-beta primer mix. Each CDR3 protein gets one entry after TCRdb re-called the 5' RACE reads with MiXCR. The table has approximately 670,000 distinct CDR3 sequences, about 43% seen once. V lost 5 bases and J 0 bases, leaving 11 bases between the germline ends. This CDR3 spans 15 amino acids. CDR1 and CDR2 from the germline V gene are SGHAT and FQNNGV. The receptor was isolated from an elderly man in good health. The chain couples TRBV11-2 to TRBJ2-1; unclear D gene. Sample: blood. The CDR3 reads CASSRLTGSYNEQFF. CDR3 in DNA: TGTGCCAGCAGCCGTCTCACGGGCTCCTACAATGAGCAGTTCTTC.